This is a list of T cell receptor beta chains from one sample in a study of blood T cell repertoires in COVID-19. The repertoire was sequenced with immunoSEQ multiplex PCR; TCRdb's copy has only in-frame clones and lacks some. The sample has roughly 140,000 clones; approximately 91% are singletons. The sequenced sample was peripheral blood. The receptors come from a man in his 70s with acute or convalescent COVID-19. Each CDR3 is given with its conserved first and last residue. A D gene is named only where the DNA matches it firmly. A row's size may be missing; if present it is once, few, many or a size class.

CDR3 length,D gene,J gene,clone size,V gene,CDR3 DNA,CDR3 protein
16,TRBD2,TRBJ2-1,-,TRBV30,TGTGCCTGGAGTCCGGGGACTAGCGGGAATGTCGATGAGCAGTTCTTC,CAWSPGTSGNVDEQFF
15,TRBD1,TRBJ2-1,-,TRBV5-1,TGCGCCAGCAGCACGACAGGGGACTCATACAATGAGCAGTTCTTC,CASSTTGDSYNEQFF
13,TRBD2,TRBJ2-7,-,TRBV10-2,TGCGCCAGCAGGGGCGGGAGGACCTACGAGCAGTACTTC,CASRGGRTYEQYF
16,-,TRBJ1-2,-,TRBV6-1,TGTGCCAGCAGTGCCACGGCTTTACAGGGAAACTATGGCTACACCTTC,CASSATALQGNYGYTF
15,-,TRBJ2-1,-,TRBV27,TGTGCCAGCAGAATACAGATAAAGAGCTACAATGAGCAGTTCTTC,CASRIQIKSYNEQFF
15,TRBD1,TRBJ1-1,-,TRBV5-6,TGTGCCAGCAGCCCTCTAGGACAGGTGAACACTGAAGCTTTCTTT,CASSPLGQVNTEAFF
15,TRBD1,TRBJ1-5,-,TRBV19,TGTGCCAGTACCGGGACAGGGGCTTCAAATCAGCCCCAGCATTTT,CASTGTGASNQPQHF
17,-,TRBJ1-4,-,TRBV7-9,TGTGCCAGCAGCTTATATGGCAGCCTAGCAACTAATGAAAAACTGTTTTTT,CASSLYGSLATNEKLFF
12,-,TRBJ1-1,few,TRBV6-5,TGTGCCAGCAGTTCTGGAGGCACTGAAGCTTTCTTT,CASSSGGTEAFF
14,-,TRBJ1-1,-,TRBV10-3,TGTGCCATCAGTGGGGGCGGCGGGGACACTGAAGCTTTCTTT,CAISGGGGDTEAFF
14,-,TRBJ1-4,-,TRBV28,TGTGCCAGCAGTCCCGGGTCTACTAATGAAAAACTGTTTTTT,CASSPGSTNEKLFF
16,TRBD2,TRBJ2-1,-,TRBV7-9,TGTGCCAGCAGCCTCGGGGCTGCGGCTAGCGGGGAGGAGCAGTTCTTC,CASSLGAAASGEEQFF
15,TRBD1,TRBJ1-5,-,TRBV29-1,TGCAGCGTAAAATGGGGACAGGGGCCGAATCAGCCCCAGCATTTT,CSVKWGQGPNQPQHF
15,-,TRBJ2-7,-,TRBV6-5,TGTGCCAGCAGTTACTCTCCAGGGGTGTTAGGGGAGCAGTACTTC,CASSYSPGVLGEQYF
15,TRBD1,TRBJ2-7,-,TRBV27,TGTGCCAGCAGTATCTCCTCAGGGGGTTCGGACGAGCAGTACTTC,CASSISSGGSDEQYF
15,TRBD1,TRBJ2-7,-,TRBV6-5,TGTGCCAGCAGAGGGTCGGACAGGGAGAGATACGAGCAGTACTTC,CASRGSDRERYEQYF